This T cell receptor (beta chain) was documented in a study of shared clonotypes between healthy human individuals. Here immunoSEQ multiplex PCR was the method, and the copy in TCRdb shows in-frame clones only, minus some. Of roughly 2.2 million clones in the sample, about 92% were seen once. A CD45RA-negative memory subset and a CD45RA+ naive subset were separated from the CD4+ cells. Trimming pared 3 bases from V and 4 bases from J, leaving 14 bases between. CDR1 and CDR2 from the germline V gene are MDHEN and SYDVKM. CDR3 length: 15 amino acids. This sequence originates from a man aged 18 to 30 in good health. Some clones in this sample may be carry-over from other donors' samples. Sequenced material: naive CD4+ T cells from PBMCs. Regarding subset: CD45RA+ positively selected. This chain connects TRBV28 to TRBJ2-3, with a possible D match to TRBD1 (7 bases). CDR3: CASSLSRGVADTQYF. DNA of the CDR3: TGTGCCAGCAGTTTGTCCAGGGGGGTCGCAGATACGCAGTATTTT. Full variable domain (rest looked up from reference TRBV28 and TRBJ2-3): DVKVTQSSRYLVKRTGEKVFLECVQDMDHENMFWYRQDPGLGLRLIYFSYDVKMKEKGDIPEGYSVSREKKERFSLILESASTNQTSMYLCASSLSRGVADTQYFGPGTRLTVL.